What follows are 6 T cell receptor beta chains derived from one specimen sequenced in a study of cytomegalovirus exposure and HLA in healthy donors. Sequencing was performed with immunoSEQ multiplex PCR; in TCRdb, only in-frame clones are kept and a portion is missing. This sample has 140,000 to 150,000 clones, with roughly 87% found just once. The sample consisted of PBMCs. These receptors came from a man in his late teens or twenties in good health and CMV-seropositive.

This clone was seen a single time. V usage is TRBV10-3 and J usage is TRBJ2-6, with D possibly TRBD1 on 5 matching bases. The germline CDR1 and CDR2 sequences are ENHRY and SYGVKD. The CDR3 has 15 residues. The V gene lost 0 bases and the J gene lost 4 bases, with 7 bases spanning the gap. Here the CDR3 DNA reads TGTGCCATCAGTGAGTCTGGGGCCGGGGCCAACGTCCTGACTTTC. Its protein is CAISESGAGANVLTF.

V usage is TRBV28 and J usage is TRBJ1-1; D is possibly TRBD1 (5 bases). The CDR3 consists of 13 residues. V dropped 11 bases and J dropped 4 bases, with 17 bases sitting between them. CDR1 and CDR2 from the germline V gene are MDHEN and SYDVKM. The CDR3 protein is CAGWTGRATEAFF. The CDR3 DNA is TGTGCCGGCTGGACGGGCAGGGCCACTGAAGCTTTCTTT.

The J gene is TRBJ1-1, the V gene TRBV16, with D possibly being TRBD1 (6 bases). The ends were cut back, 4 bases at V and 3 bases at J, with 15 bases in the middle. Germline lookup yields CDR1 KGHSY and CDR2 FQNENV. The CDR3 consists of 15 residues. CDR3 in amino acids: CASSPEGGAYTEAFF. CDR3 bases: TGTGCCAGCAGCCCCGAAGGGGGGGCGTACACTGAAGCTTTCTTT.

V is TRBV11-2 and J is TRBJ2-7, with a weak D call TRBD1 (5 bases). The CDR3 consists of 15 residues. The germline gives CDR1 SGHAT, CDR2 FQNNGV. V was cut by 4 bases and J by 3 bases, with 16 bases left in between. CDR3 in DNA: TGTGCCAGCAGCTCAGGGATCAGAACGAGCTACGAGCAGTACTTC. Translation gives CASSSGIRTSYEQYF.

This CDR3 is CASGTQAGYYYGELFF. The CDR3 nucleotides are TGTGCTAGTGGAACTCAAGCGGGATACTATTACGGGGAGCTGTTTTTT. The genes are TRBV12-5 and TRBJ2-2; TRBD2 matches at 7 bases. This CDR3 comprises 16 residues. CDR1 and CDR2 (germline): LGHNT, FRNRAP. V was clipped by 6 bases and J by 7 bases; unmatched bases: 14.

This chain joins TRBV28 and TRBJ1-5; 9 bases align to TRBD1. There are 14 residues in the CDR3. V shed 4 bases, J shed 7 bases, and the junction held 5 bases outside the gene matches. Germline V gives CDR1 MDHEN, CDR2 SYDVKM. Here the CDR3 DNA reads TGTGCCAGCAGTTCAACAGGGGGCGAACAGCCCCAGCATTTT. It codes for CASSSTGGEQPQHF. The variable domain in full, completed from reference TRBV28 and TRBJ1-5, reads DVKVTQSSRYLVKRTGEKVFLECVQDMDHENMFWYRQDPGLGLRLIYFSYDVKMKEKGDIPEGYSVSREKKERFSLILESASTNQTSMYLCASSSTGGEQPQHFGDGTRLSIL.